The 15 T cell receptor beta chains reported below all come from one sample, sequenced in a study of blood T cell repertoires in COVID-19. TCRdb keeps only in-frame clones here, not all; method: immunoSEQ multiplex PCR. The sample records 250,000 to 300,000 clones, about 89% being singletons. The specimen was peripheral blood. The receptors were sampled from a man in his forties or fifties with acute or convalescent COVID-19.

J is TRBJ1-4 and V is TRBV2, with 8 bases lining up with TRBD1. This CDR3 is 13 amino acids long. The germline CDR1 and CDR2 sequences are SNHLY and FYNNEI. V lost 3 bases, J lost 8 bases, and 2 bases stayed unmatched. CDR3 bases: TGTGCCAGCAGTGACAGGGGGCGCGAAAAACTGTTTTTT. Its protein product is CASSDRGREKLFF.

CDR3: CASRTGKTQYF. Written as DNA, the CDR3 is TGTGCCAGCAGGACGGGGAAGACCCAGTACTTC. The chain recombines TRBV6-5 with TRBJ2-5, with D perhaps TRBD2 (5 bases). The CDR3 runs to 11 residues. Germline CDR1 MNHEY, CDR2 SVGAGI. V lost 6 bases, J lost 6 bases, and 8 bases lay in between.

V and J are TRBV18 and TRBJ1-2; TRBD1 might be the D (6 bases). Trimming took off 7 bases at V and 6 bases at J, with 18 bases between the two ends. The length of the CDR3 is 14 residues. CDR1 and CDR2 (germline): KGHSH, LQKENI. Here the CDR3 reads CASWLGTQKDGYTF. As DNA, the CDR3 is TGTGCCAGCTGGCTCGGGACACAAAAGGATGGCTACACCTTC.

CDR3 amino acids: CASSLESSYEQYF. The CDR3, as DNA: TGTGCCAGCAGCCTTGAGAGCTCCTACGAGCAGTACTTC. This sequence joins TRBV7-9 and TRBJ2-7; D unresolved. Germline V CDR1 and CDR2: SEHNR, FQNEAQ (reference sequence). The CDR3 runs 13 residues. The V end lost 5 bases, the J end lost 0 bases, and 8 bases lay between the germline ends.

This clone was detected once. This specimen includes other DNA sequences encoding the same CDR3. V and J are TRBV9 and TRBJ2-7; D unclear. The ends were cut back, 0 bases at V and 1 base at J, with 5 bases in the middle. This CDR3 contains 13 residues. The germline CDR1 and CDR2 sequences are SGDLS and YYNGEE. This CDR3 reads CASSVGLSYEQYF. CDR3 nucleotide sequence: TGTGCCAGCAGCGTAGGACTTTCCTACGAGCAGTACTTC.

The chain uses TRBV7-8 and TRBJ2-3, with TRBD2 matching over 12 bases. The CDR3 sequence is 15 residues long. Germline CDR1 is SGHVS and CDR2 is FQNEAQ. V gave up 4 bases and J gave up 11 bases; unmatched junction bases: 10. The CDR3 region is CASSSQTSGGVKQYF. The CDR3 DNA is TGTGCCAGCAGCTCCCAGACTAGCGGGGGAGTTAAGCAGTATTTT.

The rearrangement links TRBV2 to TRBJ2-3; possible D gene TRBD2, 5 bases. The CDR3 has 12 amino acids. V was shortened by 6 bases and J by 2 bases, with 6 bases between the two germline ends. From germline, CDR1 is SNHLY and CDR2 FYNNEI. CDR3 in amino acids: CASRRDTDTQYF. As DNA, the CDR3 is TGTGCCAGCAGGAGGGACACAGATACGCAGTATTTT. Using reference TRBV2 and TRBJ2-3 for the parts outside the CDR3, the full variable domain is EPEVTQTPSHQVTQMGQEVILRCVPISNHLYFYWYRQILGQKVEFLVSFYNNEISEKSEIFDDQFSVERPDGSNFTLKIRSTKLEDSAMYFCASRRDTDTQYFGPGTRLTVL.

In its sample, this clone was seen once. V and J are TRBV19 and TRBJ1-2; TRBD1 matches at 7 bases. V shed 6 bases and J 3 bases; nucleotides not matched to a gene: 7. This CDR3 has 14 residues. Germline CDR1 and CDR2: LNHDA and SQIVND (reference sequence). The CDR3 loop reads CASRADRTDYGYTF. Here the CDR3 DNA reads TGTGCCAGTAGGGCGGACAGGACCGACTATGGCTACACCTTC.

The rearrangement joins TRBV19 to TRBJ1-6; D may be TRBD1 (6 bases). CDR3 length: 15 amino acids. Germline assignment: CDR1 LNHDA and CDR2 SQIVND (reference sequence). The V end was cut by 6 bases, the J end by 5 bases, with 14 bases between. This CDR3 is CASRDRRVNNSPLHF. CDR3 nucleotides: TGTGCCAGTAGAGACAGGCGAGTAAATAATTCACCCCTCCACTTT.

The chain is built from TRBV18 and TRBJ2-3; D may be TRBD1 (5 bases). The CDR3 extends over 15 amino acids. The V end was cut by 2 bases, the J end by 2 bases, with 11 bases between. Looked up from germline, CDR1 is KGHSH and CDR2 is LQKENI. The CDR3 region has the DNA TGTGCCAGCTCACCAGGGGCTCTTCACACAGATACGCAGTATTTT. Translation: CASSPGALHTDTQYF.

The V and J genes are TRBV7-4 and TRBJ2-7, with 7 nucleotides matching TRBD2. Germline V CDR1 and CDR2: SGHVT, SQSDAQ. The CDR3 spans 16 residues. The V segment lost 3 bases and the J segment 4 bases; nucleotides outside the gene matches: 12. This CDR3 reads CASSFSSGGYRYEQYF. In DNA form, the CDR3 reads TGTGCCAGCAGCTTTTCTAGCGGAGGGTACCGGTACGAGCAGTACTTC.

The rearrangement links TRBV18 to TRBJ2-7; 9 bases align to TRBD2. This CDR3 spans 15 amino acids. The germline CDR1 and CDR2 sequences are KGHSH and LQKENI. Germline trimming cut 4 bases from V and 0 bases from J; bases unmatched to any gene: 4. The chain's CDR3 is CASSQLAGDSYEQYF. The CDR3 nucleotides are TGTGCCAGCTCACAGTTAGCGGGGGACTCCTACGAGCAGTACTTC.

The chain uses TRBV14 and TRBJ1-1; unclear D gene. Germline CDR1 and CDR2: SGHDN and FVKESK. The CDR3 has 14 amino acids. Trimming took off 5 bases at V and 0 bases at J, with 10 bases between the two ends. This CDR3 reads CASSVFGMNTEAFF. CDR3 sequence (DNA): TGTGCCAGCAGCGTGTTTGGCATGAACACTGAAGCTTTCTTT.

The V call is TRBV6-5, the J call TRBJ1-1; D unresolved. The germline gives CDR1 MNHEY, CDR2 SVGAGI. V lost 2 bases and J 1 base, leaving 5 bases between the germline ends. The CDR3 extends over 13 amino acids. The CDR3 nucleotides read TGTGCCAGCAGTTACCTACGGAACACTGAAGCTTTCTTT. As protein: CASSYLRNTEAFF.

The J gene is TRBJ2-5, the V gene TRBV18, with no clear D. The V end lost 3 bases, the J end lost 2 bases, and 7 bases lay between the germline ends. The CDR3 extends over 13 amino acids. The germline V gene encodes CDR1 KGHSH and CDR2 LQKENI. The chain's CDR3 is CASSPTAQETQYF. CDR3 sequence (DNA): TGTGCCAGCTCACCTACTGCTCAAGAGACCCAGTACTTC.